The 29 T cell receptor beta chains below were found in one sample sequenced in a study of shared clonotypes between healthy human individuals. Measured with immunoSEQ multiplex PCR; TCRdb has only the in-frame clones, and not every one. This table has about 1 million clones, around four fifths appearing once. The sequencing sample was made of memory CD4+ T cells sorted from blood. As to subset: CD45RA-negative fraction. These receptors were taken from a man between 18 and 29 years old in good health.

V is TRBV6-4 and J is TRBJ2-5; 11 bases agree with TRBD2. Germline loops: CDR1 MRHNA, CDR2 SNTAGT. With V trimmed by 3 bases and J by 0 bases, 9 bases remained unmatched. This CDR3 is 18 amino acids long. The CDR3 sequence is CASSDNSGRVWYQETQYF. CDR3 bases: TGTGCCAGCAGTGATAATAGCGGGAGGGTTTGGTACCAAGAGACCCAGTACTTC.

V gene TRBV4-2 combines with J gene TRBJ2-2, with 10 bases aligning to TRBD2. The CDR3 loop spans 16 amino acids. The germline V gene encodes CDR1 LGHNA and CDR2 YNFKEQ. With V trimmed by 5 bases and J by 2 bases, 5 bases remained unmatched. The CDR3 is CASSLLAGTNTGELFF. The CDR3 bases are TGTGCCAGCAGCTTACTAGCGGGGACCAACACCGGGGAGCTGTTTTTT.

The count of this clone is one. The chain links TRBV4-1 to TRBJ1-2; D is possibly TRBD1 (5 bases). The V gene lost 3 bases and the J gene lost 4 bases, with 24 bases spanning the gap. CDR1 MGHRA and CDR2 YSYEKL come from the germline V gene. This CDR3 contains 18 residues. The DNA of the CDR3 is TGCGCCAGCAGCCAGGTCGAGAAAGGGGCCGCGGGTGGCTATGGCTACACCTTC. Its protein is CASSQVEKGAAGGYGYTF.

This chain joins TRBV15 and TRBJ2-1; D tentatively fits TRBD1 or TRBD2 (5 bases each). The CDR3 consists of 14 residues. Per the germline V gene, CDR1 is LNHNV and CDR2 is YYDKDF (reference sequence). Trimming shortened V by 5 bases and J by 6 bases, and 14 bases separated the two germline ends. In DNA, the CDR3 is TGTGCCACCAGCTACGGGACCAGCAGCAATGAGCAGTTCTTC. Translated, it gives CATSYGTSSNEQFF.

V is TRBV5-1 and J is TRBJ2-3; D is uncertain. CDR3 length equals 14 residues. Germline CDR1 SGHRS, CDR2 YFSETQ. V dropped 0 bases and J dropped 0 bases, with 5 bases sitting between them. DNA for the CDR3: TGCGCCAGCAGCTTGGAACCTAGCACAGATACGCAGTATTTT. Translation gives CASSLEPSTDTQYF.

This clone was seen only a few times. The V and J genes are TRBV4-2 and TRBJ2-7, with 8 bases lining up with TRBD2. The J segment lost 2 bases and the V segment lost 4 bases, leaving 13 bases of the junction unmatched. The CDR3 sequence is 17 residues long. CDR1 and CDR2 (germline): LGHNA, YNFKEQ. The chain's CDR3 is CASSLTGGGGFPYEQYF. The DNA for the CDR3 is TGTGCCAGCAGCCTCACCGGGGGGGGAGGTTTTCCCTACGAGCAGTACTTC.

This clone appeared a few times. V gene TRBV27 combines with J gene TRBJ2-5, with a tentative D call TRBD2 (6 bases). There are 15 residues in the CDR3. Trimming removed 4 bases at V and 2 bases at J, with 14 bases between. The germline CDR1 and CDR2 sequences are MNHEY and SMNVEV (reference sequence). CDR3 sequence reads: CASSSLRGGQETQYF. In DNA, the CDR3 is TGTGCCAGCAGTTCCCTACGGGGAGGACAAGAGACCCAGTACTTC.

The sample holds one count of this clone. The chain uses TRBV5-1 and TRBJ2-7; a weak D match, TRBD2 (5 bases). Germline loops: CDR1 SGHRS, CDR2 YFSETQ. The CDR3 loop spans 14 amino acids. V was shortened by 5 bases and J by 3 bases, with 15 bases between the two germline ends. The chain's CDR3 is CASRRTSEGYEQYF. Here the CDR3 DNA reads TGCGCCAGCAGGCGCACTAGTGAGGGCTACGAGCAGTACTTC.

The table lists this clone with a few counts. The rearrangement uses TRBV7-9 and TRBJ1-1, with D unresolved. The CDR3 consists of 14 residues. Germline V lookup: CDR1 SEHNR, CDR2 FQNEAQ (reference sequence). Trimming removed 4 bases at V and 0 bases at J, with 9 bases between. The CDR3 DNA reads TGTGCCAGCAGCTCGCAAGATCTGAACACTGAAGCTTTCTTT. Translation: CASSSQDLNTEAFF.

The chain couples TRBV7-8 to TRBJ2-3, with D possibly matching TRBD2 (5 bases). Germline values: CDR1 SGHVS, CDR2 FQNEAQ. V was clipped by 5 bases and J by 1 base, with 10 bases between them. The CDR3 length is 14 residues. CDR3 coding DNA: TGTGCCAGCAGCCCGAGGGAAGGCACAGATACGCAGTATTTT. Encoded protein: CASSPREGTDTQYF.

CDR3: CASRPPGTGLTEQYF. CDR3 DNA sequence: TGCGCCAGCAGACCCCCGGGGACAGGGCTGACCGAGCAGTACTTC. The chain carries TRBV5-1 and TRBJ2-7; 9 nucleotides match TRBD1. The junction had 12 bases not matched to a gene; V was cut back by 5 bases and J by 6 bases. This CDR3 has 15 residues. Per the germline V gene, CDR1 is SGHRS and CDR2 is YFSETQ. Full variable domain (missing parts from reference TRBV5-1 and TRBJ2-7): KAGVTQTPRYLIKTRGQQVTLSCSPISGHRSVSWYQQTPGQGLQFLFEYFSETQRNKGNFPGRFSGRQFSNSRSEMNVSTLELGDSALYLCASRPPGTGLTEQYFGPGTRLTVT.

The rearrangement links TRBV5-1 to TRBJ1-1; TRBD1 might be the D (6 bases). V was clipped by 1 base and J by 0 bases, with 10 bases between them. The CDR3 spans 15 residues. Per the germline V gene, CDR1 is SGHRS and CDR2 is YFSETQ. CDR3 bases: TGCGCCAGCAGCTTGCAGGGGAATATGAACACTGAAGCTTTCTTT. Its translation is CASSLQGNMNTEAFF.

The chain is built from TRBV27 and TRBJ1-5, with D uncertain. The CDR3 contains 15 residues. Germline CDR1 reads MNHEY; CDR2 reads SMNVEV (reference sequence). The germline V and J ends were trimmed by 9 bases and 2 bases, with 17 bases remaining between them. The CDR3 bases are TGTGCCAGTGGAGGTGGAGGGTTAGGCAATCAGCCCCAGCATTTT. This encodes CASGGGGLGNQPQHF.

CDR3 DNA sequence: TGTGCCAGCAGCCCCGCAACGGGGTCCGGCACCTACGAGCAGTACTTC. Its translation is CASSPATGSGTYEQYF. J is TRBJ2-7 and V is TRBV5-5; a weak D match, TRBD2 (5 bases). This CDR3 is built from 16 residues. The germline gives CDR1 SGHKS, CDR2 YYEKEE (reference sequence). V dropped 4 bases and J dropped 2 bases, with 19 bases sitting between them.

The CDR3 loop reads CAKNDPTYEQYF. CDR3 bases: TGTGCTAAAAATGATCCAACCTACGAGCAGTACTTC. This rearrangement joins TRBV11-3 to TRBJ2-5; D is undetermined. The J call may be mistaken, given a closer DNA end match to TRBJ2-7. CDR3 size: 12 residues. Germline CDR1 and CDR2: SGHNT and YENEEA.

The chain recombines TRBV7-8 with TRBJ1-2, with D tentatively TRBD1 (6 bases). Germline values: CDR1 SGHVS, CDR2 FQNEAQ. The CDR3 runs to 15 residues. V was trimmed by 5 bases and J by 5 bases, leaving 18 bases between them. The chain's CDR3 is CASSPERGQGYGYTF. The DNA of the CDR3 is TGTGCCAGCAGCCCCGAGAGAGGGCAGGGGTATGGCTACACCTTC.

The chain has TRBV11-2 and TRBJ2-6; possible D gene TRBD2, 6 bases. V was shortened by 1 base and J by 0 bases, with 10 bases between the two germline ends. The CDR3 covers 17 residues. Germline V gene data show CDR1 as SGHAT and CDR2 as FQNNGV. The CDR3 sequence: CASSLVVGGSGANVLTF. CDR3 nucleotide sequence: TGTGCCAGCAGCTTAGTTGTCGGGGGCTCTGGGGCCAACGTCCTGACTTTC.

The chain employs TRBV11-1 and TRBJ1-5; D ambiguous. The V gene's germline CDR1 is SGHAT and CDR2 FQDESV (reference sequence). The CDR3 is 12 residues long. Trimming shortened V by 4 bases and J by 4 bases, and 5 bases separated the two germline ends. The CDR3 DNA reads TGTGCCAGCAGCTGGGAGAATCAGCCCCAGCATTTT. Translated, it gives CASSWENQPQHF. Using reference TRBV11-1 and TRBJ1-5 for the parts outside the CDR3, the full variable domain is EAEVAQSPRYKITEKSQAVAFWCDPISGHATLYWYRQILGQGPELLVQFQDESVVDDSQLPKDRFSAERLKGVDSTLKIQPAELGDSAMYLCASSWENQPQHFGDGTRLSIL.

This clone was detected ten times or more. V gene TRBV7-2 combines with J gene TRBJ2-5; 7 positions match TRBD2. J gave up 5 bases and V 6 bases, and 12 bases lay outside the gene matches. Germline V gene data show CDR1 as SGHTA and CDR2 as FQGNSA. This CDR3 spans 15 amino acids. In nucleotides, the CDR3 is TGTGCCAGCAGTTATAAAGGGAGGGCCTGGGAGACCCAGTACTTC. It codes for CASSYKGRAWETQYF. The variable domain in full, completed from reference TRBV7-2 and TRBJ2-5, reads GAGVSQSPSNKVTEKGKDVELRCDPISGHTALYWYRQSLGQGLEFLIYFQGNSAPDKSGLPSDRFSAERTGGSVSTLTIQRTQQEDSAVYLCASSYKGRAWETQYFGPGTRLLVL.

The V gene is TRBV6-5, the J gene TRBJ1-1; 9 bases are shared with TRBD1. The CDR3 is 14 amino acids. With 6 bases clipped from V and 6 bases from J, the junction kept 8 bases outside the gene matches. Germline CDR1 is MNHEY and CDR2 is SVGAGI. CDR3 bases: TGTGCCAGCAGCCCGCCGGGACAGGGCTCTGAAGCTTTCTTT. Amino acids: CASSPPGQGSEAFF.

This clone was recorded a few times. The chain uses TRBV6-1 and TRBJ1-6, with D unclear. Trimming shortened V by 3 bases and J by 5 bases, and 5 bases separated the two germline ends. The CDR3 is 13 amino acids. The V gene's germline CDR1 is MNHNS and CDR2 SASEGT. In DNA, the CDR3 is TGTGCCAGCAGTGACAGAGATAATTCACCCCTCCACTTT. The encoded protein is CASSDRDNSPLHF.

The chain recombines TRBV11-2 with TRBJ2-3; 9 positions match TRBD2. Germline V gene data show CDR1 as SGHAT and CDR2 as FQNNGV. The CDR3 is 15 residues long. With 6 bases clipped from V and 11 bases from J, the junction kept 15 bases outside the gene matches. CDR3 residues: CASSTGTSQDRRQYF. CDR3 sequence (DNA): TGTGCCAGCAGTACCGGGACTAGCCAGGATCGCAGGCAGTATTTT.

This clone was observed a few times. The chain recombines TRBV7-9 with TRBJ2-2, with 9 bases that match TRBD2. This CDR3 is built from 16 residues. J gave up 2 bases and V 0 bases, and 1 base lay outside the gene matches. CDR1 and CDR2 from the germline V gene are SEHNR and FQNEAQ (reference sequence). Here the CDR3 DNA reads TGTGCCAGCAGCTTAGCGACTAGCGGTAACACCGGGGAGCTGTTTTTT. This translates into CASSLATSGNTGELFF.

This rearrangement joins TRBV27 to TRBJ2-3, with no clear D. V dropped 2 bases and J dropped 1 base, with 10 bases sitting between them. From germline, CDR1 is MNHEY and CDR2 SMNVEV (reference sequence). CDR3 size: 15 residues. This CDR3 reads CASSLQNLGTDTQYF. In DNA, the CDR3 is TGTGCCAGCAGTTTACAGAATTTAGGCACAGATACGCAGTATTTT.

The V gene is TRBV30, the J gene TRBJ2-3; D might be TRBD1 or TRBD2, each matching 5 bases. CDR1 GTSNPN and CDR2 SVGIG come from the germline V gene (reference sequence). The V end was cut by 0 bases, the J end by 7 bases, with 8 bases between. The CDR3 consists of 12 residues. The CDR3 DNA reads as TGTGCCTGGAGTGTAGGGGAGAATACGCAGTATTTT. It codes for CAWSVGENTQYF.

This chain links TRBV6-1 with TRBJ1-6; D not certain. The ends were cut back, 4 bases at V and 0 bases at J, with 7 bases in the middle. The germline V gene has CDR1 MNHNS and CDR2 SASEGT. This CDR3 is built from 15 residues. The CDR3 nucleotides are TGTGCCAGCAGTGGGGGTAGCTCCTATAATTCACCCCTCCACTTT. As protein: CASSGGSSYNSPLHF.

This CDR3 reads CASAPGWSGGQRETQYF. DNA of the CDR3: TGTGCCAGCGCCCCCGGATGGAGCGGGGGGCAACGGGAGACCCAGTACTTC. The chain joins TRBV9 to TRBJ2-5; 9 bases align to TRBD2. There are 17 residues in the CDR3. Germline CDR1 is SGDLS and CDR2 is YYNGEE. V lost 7 bases to trimming and J lost 5 bases; unmatched junction nucleotides: 18.

The V gene is TRBV18, the J gene TRBJ1-1, with TRBD1 as a possible D gene (5 bases). The V and J ends lost 6 bases and 3 bases respectively, with 11 bases between them. Germline V gene data show CDR1 as KGHSH and CDR2 as LQKENI. The CDR3 loop spans 13 amino acids. The CDR3 nucleotides are TGTGCCAGCTCCCAGGGTTTGGACACTGAAGCTTTCTTT. This encodes CASSQGLDTEAFF.

This clone was seen once. CDR3 residues: CAISESLLESYEQYF. DNA for the CDR3: TGTGCCATCAGTGAGTCGTTACTAGAATCCTACGAGCAGTACTTC. V usage is TRBV10-3 and J usage is TRBJ2-7; D perhaps matches TRBD2 (5 bases). Germline V gives CDR1 ENHRY, CDR2 SYGVKD. CDR3 length: 15 amino acids. Trimming pared 0 bases from V and 1 base from J, leaving 10 bases between.